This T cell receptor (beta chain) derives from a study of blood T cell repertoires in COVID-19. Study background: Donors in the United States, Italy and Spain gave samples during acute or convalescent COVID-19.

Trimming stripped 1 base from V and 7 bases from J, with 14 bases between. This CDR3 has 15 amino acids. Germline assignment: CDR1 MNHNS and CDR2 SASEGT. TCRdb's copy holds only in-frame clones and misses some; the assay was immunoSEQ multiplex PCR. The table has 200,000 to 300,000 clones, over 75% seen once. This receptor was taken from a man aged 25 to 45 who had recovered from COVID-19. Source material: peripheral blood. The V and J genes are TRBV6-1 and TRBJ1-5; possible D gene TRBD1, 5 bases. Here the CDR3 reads CASSEEGRISQPQHF. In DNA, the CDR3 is TGTGCCAGCAGTGAAGAGGGGCGAATAAGCCAGCCCCAGCATTTT.